The 20 T cell receptor beta chains below all came from one sample that was sequenced in a study of post-analysis software for immune sequencing data. The study, taken as a whole, reports: In patients, four to six TRBV segments were more frequent than in controls, with TRBV5-6, TRBV5-1 and TRBV20-1 among them.

Carried by the TCR beta cDNA libraries were unique molecular identifiers. TCRdb re-called the PCR reads through MiXCR, storing one row per CDR3 protein. Found here are about 770,000 distinct CDR3 sequences, 46% of them singletons; the top ten hold 4.9%. Their cognate antigens are unknown. The sequencing input was blood. Receptor source: a girl aged 10 to 17 with multiple sclerosis.

This clonotype was detected only once. Germline and junction disagree at one end, which may indicate a read error. This sequence joins TRBV5-5 and TRBJ2-3; D perhaps matches TRBD2 (5 bases). Germline assignment: CDR1 SGHKS and CDR2 YYEKEE (reference sequence). The length of the CDR3 is 15 residues. The CDR3 reads CASSLGGGRADMQYF. CDR3 in DNA: TGTGCCAGCAGCTTGGGCGGAGGAAGGGCAGATATGCAGTATTTT.

This chain connects TRBV11-2 to TRBJ2-5; 10 bases line up with TRBD2. The J segment lost 5 bases and the V segment lost 1 base, leaving 7 bases of the junction unmatched. Germline V lookup: CDR1 SGHAT, CDR2 FQNNGV. The CDR3 runs 16 residues. CDR3 coding DNA: TGTGCCAGCAGCTTAGGGTCCAGCGGGAGGGCGGAGACCCAGTACTTC. Encoded protein: CASSLGSSGRAETQYF.

The V and J genes are TRBV30 and TRBJ1-2; the match to TRBD1 covers 7 bases. Germline V gene data show CDR1 as GTSNPN and CDR2 as SVGIG (reference sequence). The CDR3 covers 16 residues. V trimming: 0 bases; J trimming: 3 bases; junction bases outside the gene matches: 10. CDR3 in amino acids: CAWSVSNVGGDYGYTF. CDR3 in DNA: TGTGCCTGGAGTGTCTCGAACGTAGGGGGCGACTATGGCTACACCTTC.

This clonotype turned up a few times. A much larger clone lies one base from this, so it may be a read error. The chain combines TRBV29-1 with TRBJ1-1; tentative D call: TRBD1 (5 bases). In germline, CDR1 is SQVTM, CDR2 ANQGSEA. The CDR3 covers 13 residues. V gave up 4 bases and J gave up 4 bases, with 13 bases separating them. This CDR3 is CSVGDPKPTEAFF. DNA for the CDR3: TGCAGCGTTGGGGACCCAAAGCCCACTGAAGCTTTCTTT.

The rearrangement joins TRBV14 to TRBJ2-1; 7 bases are shared with TRBD2. The CDR3 consists of 15 residues. V shed 1 base, J shed 3 bases, and the junction held 3 bases outside the gene matches. Germline values: CDR1 SGHDN, CDR2 FVKESK. The DNA of the CDR3 is TGTGCCAGCAGCCAAGTGGGACTATACTACAATGAGCAGTTCTTC. This codes for CASSQVGLYYNEQFF.

The J gene is TRBJ2-1, the V gene TRBV12-3 or TRBV12-4, with D possibly called TRBD1 or TRBD2 (5 bases each). Trimming shortened V by 3 bases and J by 10 bases, and 13 bases separated the two germline ends. This CDR3 has 13 amino acids. The CDR3 DNA sequence: TGTGCCAGCAGTTTCCCCGGGGCAGACGAGCAGTTCTTC. Translated: CASSFPGADEQFF.

The chain combines TRBV7-2 with TRBJ2-1, with 10 positions matching TRBD2. With 1 base clipped from V and 4 bases from J, the junction kept 4 bases outside the gene matches. Germline values: CDR1 SGHTA, CDR2 FQGNSA. This CDR3 has 16 residues. The CDR3: CASSLGGAGGYNEQFF. CDR3 nucleotide sequence: TGTGCCAGCAGCTTAGGGGGAGCGGGAGGGTACAATGAGCAGTTCTTC.

The count of this clonotype is one. V and J are TRBV5-1 and TRBJ2-7, with D perhaps TRBD1 (6 bases). V lost 0 bases, J lost 5 bases, and 15 bases lay in between. This CDR3 is 15 amino acids long. CDR1 is SGHRS, CDR2 YFSETQ, per germline. DNA for the CDR3: TGCGCCAGCAGCTTGGCTGTACAGGGAGCCGACGAGCAGTACTTC. Protein sequence: CASSLAVQGADEQYF. Full variable domain (remainder filled in from reference TRBV5-1 and TRBJ2-7): KAGVTQTPRYLIKTRGQQVTLSCSPISGHRSVSWYQQTPGQGLQFLFEYFSETQRNKGNFPGRFSGRQFSNSRSEMNVSTLELGDSALYLCASSLAVQGADEQYFGPGTRLTVT.

The chain joins TRBV5-1 to TRBJ2-1; D is possibly TRBD2 (7 bases). Trimming removed 4 bases at V and 5 bases at J, with 19 bases between. Germline V gene lookup returns CDR1 SGHRS and CDR2 YFSETQ. The CDR3 loop spans 16 amino acids. The CDR3 coding sequence is TGCGCCAGCAGCCGACAGGTCCTCAGCGGGGACAATGAGCAGTTCTTC. Translation: CASSRQVLSGDNEQFF.

V and J are TRBV3-1 and TRBJ2-5; D is perhaps TRBD2 (5 bases). There are 15 residues in the CDR3. Germline CDR1 is LGHDT and CDR2 is YNNKEL (reference sequence). V was shortened by 1 base and J by 1 base, with 10 bases between the two germline ends. The CDR3 DNA reads TGTGCCAGCAGCCAAGTTCCGCTAGCCCAAGAGACCCAGTACTTC. Amino acid sequence: CASSQVPLAQETQYF.

The count of this clonotype is one. Mismatch with germline at one junction end may stem from a read error. The rearrangement links TRBV7-7 to TRBJ2-2, with 7 bases fitting TRBD1. The CDR3 sequence is 18 residues long. CDR1 and CDR2 from the germline V gene are SSHAT and FNYEAQ (reference sequence). The CDR3 region has the DNA TGTGCTAGCAGCTTAGCAGGGGGTAAAAGAGCGAACACCGGGGAGCTGTTTTTT. This sequence encodes CASSLAGGKRANTGELFF.

V is TRBV6-5 and J is TRBJ1-2, with D possibly being TRBD1 (5 bases). The CDR3 contains 15 residues. The V gene lost 0 bases and the J gene lost 0 bases, with 8 bases spanning the gap. Per the germline V gene, CDR1 is MNHEY and CDR2 is SVGAGI. The CDR3 spells CASSYSGEANYGYTF. CDR3 bases: TGTGCCAGCAGTTACTCAGGGGAGGCTAACTATGGCTACACCTTC.

This clonotype was counted only a few times. V is TRBV24-1 and J is TRBJ2-1; possible D gene TRBD2, 5 bases. The V end lost 2 bases, the J end lost 0 bases, and 13 bases lay between the germline ends. There are 17 residues in the CDR3. CDR1 is KGHDR, CDR2 SFDVKD, per germline. The CDR3 coding sequence is TGTGCCACCAGTGATTCAACAGCGGAGAGCTCCTACAATGAGCAGTTCTTC. Translated, it gives CATSDSTAESSYNEQFF.

This sequence joins TRBV10-3 and TRBJ2-1, with a weak D call TRBD2 (5 bases). Germline V gene data show CDR1 as ENHRY and CDR2 as SYGVKD. V was pared by 4 bases and J by 4 bases, with 14 bases between. The CDR3 sequence is 15 residues long. CDR3 residues: CAISAGSRGYNEQFF. The DNA of the CDR3 is TGTGCCATCAGTGCCGGTAGCCGGGGTTACAATGAGCAGTTCTTC.

CDR3 DNA: TGCGCCAGCAGCCAACATCCGCTAGCGGCAATATACGAGCAGTACTTC. It translates to CASSQHPLAAIYEQYF. The chain has TRBV4-3 and TRBJ2-7; 7 bases match TRBD2. CDR3 length: 16 residues. Germline assignment: CDR1 LGHNA and CDR2 YSLEER. Trimming took 2 bases from V and 4 from J; bases not matched to a gene: 11.

This chain uses TRBV28 with TRBJ2-7, with D possibly TRBD2 on 6 matching bases. The CDR3 is 14 amino acids. The germline V and J ends were trimmed by 4 bases and 2 bases, with 12 bases remaining between them. Germline V gene sequence: CDR1 MDHEN, CDR2 SYDVKM. The CDR3 spells CASSSGLTPYEQYF. In DNA form, the CDR3 reads TGTGCCAGCAGTTCGGGACTGACCCCCTACGAGCAGTACTTC.

The chain carries TRBV12-3 or TRBV12-4 and TRBJ2-7; D remains unclear. This CDR3 has 11 amino acids. V gave up 3 bases and J gave up 5 bases, with 5 bases separating them. CDR3 residues: CASSFRHEQYF. The DNA for the CDR3 is TGTGCCAGCAGTTTCCGCCACGAGCAGTACTTC.

The chain uses TRBV7-2 and TRBJ2-7, with 7 positions matching TRBD2. The junction had 7 bases not matched to a gene; V was cut back by 1 base and J by 1 base. The germline V gene has CDR1 SGHTA and CDR2 FQGNSA. The CDR3 is 16 amino acids. The DNA of the CDR3 is TGTGCCAGCAGCTTAGTGGCTAGCGGCACATCCTACGAGCAGTACTTC. Amino acid sequence: CASSLVASGTSYEQYF.

In its sample, this clonotype was seen a few times. The chain carries TRBV12-3 or TRBV12-4 and TRBJ1-1, with TRBD1 as a possible D gene (5 bases). The CDR3 has 13 residues. Trimming took off 3 bases at V and 5 bases at J, with 10 bases between the two ends. The CDR3 reads CASSFGRDTEAFF. The CDR3 DNA reads TGTGCCAGCAGTTTCGGCAGGGATACTGAAGCTTTCTTT.

This clonotype was detected a few times. This chain links TRBV20-1 with TRBJ2-7, with a weak D call TRBD2 (5 bases). The length of the CDR3 is 11 residues. The ends were cut back, 6 bases at V and 3 bases at J, with 9 bases in the middle. Germline CDR1 and CDR2: DFQATT and SNEGSKA (reference sequence). CDR3 residues: CSAASRYEQYF. The CDR3 bases are TGCAGTGCGGCTAGCCGCTACGAGCAGTACTTC.